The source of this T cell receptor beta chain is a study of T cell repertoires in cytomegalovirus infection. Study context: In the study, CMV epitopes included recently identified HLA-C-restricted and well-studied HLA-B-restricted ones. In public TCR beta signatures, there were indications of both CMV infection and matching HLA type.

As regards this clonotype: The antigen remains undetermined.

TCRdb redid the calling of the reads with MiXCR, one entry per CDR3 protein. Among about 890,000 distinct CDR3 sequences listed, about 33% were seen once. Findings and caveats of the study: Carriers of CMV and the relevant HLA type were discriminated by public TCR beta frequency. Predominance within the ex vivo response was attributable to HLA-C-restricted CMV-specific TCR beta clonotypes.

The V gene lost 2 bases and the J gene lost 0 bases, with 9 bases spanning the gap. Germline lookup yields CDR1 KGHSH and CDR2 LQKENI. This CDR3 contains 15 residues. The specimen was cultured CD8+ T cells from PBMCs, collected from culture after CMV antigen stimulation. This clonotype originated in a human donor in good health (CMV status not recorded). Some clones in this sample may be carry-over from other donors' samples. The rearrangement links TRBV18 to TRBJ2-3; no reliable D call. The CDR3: CASSPKRPSTDTQYF. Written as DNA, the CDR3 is TGTGCCAGCTCACCAAAAAGACCTAGCACAGATACGCAGTATTTT.